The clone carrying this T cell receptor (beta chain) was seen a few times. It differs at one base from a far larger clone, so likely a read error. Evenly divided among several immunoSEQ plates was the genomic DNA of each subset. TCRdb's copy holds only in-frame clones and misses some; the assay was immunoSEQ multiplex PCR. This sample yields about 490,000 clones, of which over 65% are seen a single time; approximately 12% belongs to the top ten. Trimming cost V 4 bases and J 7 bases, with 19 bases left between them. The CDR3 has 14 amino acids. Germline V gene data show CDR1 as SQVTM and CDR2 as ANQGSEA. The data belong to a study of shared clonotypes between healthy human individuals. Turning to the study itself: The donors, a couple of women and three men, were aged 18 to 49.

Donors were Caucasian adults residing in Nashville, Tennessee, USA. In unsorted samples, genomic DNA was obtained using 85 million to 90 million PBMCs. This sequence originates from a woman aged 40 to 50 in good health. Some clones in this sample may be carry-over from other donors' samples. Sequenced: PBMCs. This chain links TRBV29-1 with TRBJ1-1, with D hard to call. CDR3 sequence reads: CSVVLARGGIEAFF. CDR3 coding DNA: TGCAGCGTTGTCCTAGCCCGGGGTGGGATTGAAGCTTTCTTT.